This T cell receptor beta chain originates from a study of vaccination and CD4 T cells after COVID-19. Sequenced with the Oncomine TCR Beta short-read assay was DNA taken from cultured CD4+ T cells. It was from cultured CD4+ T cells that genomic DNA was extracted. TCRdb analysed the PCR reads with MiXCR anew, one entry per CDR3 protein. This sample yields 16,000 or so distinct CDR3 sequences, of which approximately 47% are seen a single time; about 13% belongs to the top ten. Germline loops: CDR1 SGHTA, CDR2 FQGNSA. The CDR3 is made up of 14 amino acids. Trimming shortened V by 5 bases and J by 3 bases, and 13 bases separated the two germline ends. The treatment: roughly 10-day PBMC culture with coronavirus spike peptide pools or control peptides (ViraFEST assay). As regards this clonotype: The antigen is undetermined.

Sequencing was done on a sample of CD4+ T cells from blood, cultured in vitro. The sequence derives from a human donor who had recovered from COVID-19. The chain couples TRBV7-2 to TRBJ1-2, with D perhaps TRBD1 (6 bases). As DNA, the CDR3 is TGTGCCAGCAGCCCCCGGACAGATGACTATGGCTACACCTTC. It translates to CASSPRTDDYGYTF.